The 2 T cell receptor beta chains listed next were all sequenced from one sample in a study of T cell clones after liver transplantation. Profiling relied on immunoSEQ multiplex PCR, and the TCRdb table lists in-frame clones only, not all of them. The profile shows some 110,000 clones, about nine tenths of them singletons. The specimen comprised CD4+ T cells from blood, sampled 12 months after liver transplant. The receptors stem from a human patient who received a liver transplant. Some T cells could come from the graft donor.

The chain employs TRBV2 and TRBJ2-7; 8 bases align to TRBD1. CDR3 length: 15 residues. The V and J ends lost 4 bases and 0 bases, in that order; junction bases with no gene match: 5. Per germline, CDR1 SNHLY and CDR2 FYNNEI. In nucleotides, the CDR3 is TGTGCCAGCAGTGGTCGGACAGGGTCCTCCTACGAGCAGTACTTC. The encoded protein is CASSGRTGSSYEQYF.

This clone has just one count. V gene TRBV5-6 combines with J gene TRBJ2-7, with 12 bases aligning to TRBD2. With V trimmed by 4 bases and J by 2 bases, 4 bases remained unmatched. Germline V gene data show CDR1 as SGHDT and CDR2 as YYEEEE. This CDR3 is built from 15 residues. The CDR3 reads CASSRSSGRAYEQYF. In DNA, the CDR3 is TGTGCCAGCAGCAGATCTAGCGGGAGGGCCTACGAGCAGTACTTC.